This T cell receptor beta chain stems from a study of metastatic and nonmetastatic thyroid tumors. TCRdb re-called the PCR reads with MiXCR. In the table there are about 38,000 clones, about half of which are singletons. Each patient went into thyroid surgery without having received any treatment. The origin of this receptor is a male donor with papillary thyroid cancer or a benign thyroid nodule (not recorded which). Some clones in this sample may be carry-over from other donors' samples. The sequenced sample was tumor tissue.

CDR3 in amino acids: CSANLRTDPSGNTIYF. CDR3 coding DNA: TGCAGTGCCAACCTAAGGACGGATCCTTCTGGAAACACCATATATTTT. The rearrangement joins TRBV20-1 to TRBJ1-3; D remains unclear. The CDR3 is 16 amino acids. Trimming cost V 6 bases and J 1 base, with 19 bases left between them. The germline CDR1 and CDR2 sequences are DFQATT and SNEGSKA (reference sequence).